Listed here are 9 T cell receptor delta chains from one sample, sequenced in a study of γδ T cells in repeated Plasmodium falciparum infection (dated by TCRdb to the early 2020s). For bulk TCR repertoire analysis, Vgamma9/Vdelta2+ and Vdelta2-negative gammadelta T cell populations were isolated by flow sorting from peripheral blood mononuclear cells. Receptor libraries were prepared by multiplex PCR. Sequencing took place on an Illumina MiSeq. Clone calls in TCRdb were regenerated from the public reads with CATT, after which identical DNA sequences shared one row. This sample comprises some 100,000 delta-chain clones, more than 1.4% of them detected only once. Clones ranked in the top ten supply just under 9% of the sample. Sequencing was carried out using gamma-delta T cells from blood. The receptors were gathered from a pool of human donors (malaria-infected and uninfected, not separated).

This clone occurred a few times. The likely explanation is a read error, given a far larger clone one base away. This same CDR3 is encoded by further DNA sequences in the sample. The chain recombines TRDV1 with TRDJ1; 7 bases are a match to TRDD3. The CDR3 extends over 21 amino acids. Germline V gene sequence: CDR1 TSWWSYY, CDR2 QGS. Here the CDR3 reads CALGELVPPRGCGIHTDKLIF. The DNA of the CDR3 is TGTGCTCTTGGGGAACTTGTACCCCCCCGGGGATGTGGGATACACACCGATAAACTTATCTTT.

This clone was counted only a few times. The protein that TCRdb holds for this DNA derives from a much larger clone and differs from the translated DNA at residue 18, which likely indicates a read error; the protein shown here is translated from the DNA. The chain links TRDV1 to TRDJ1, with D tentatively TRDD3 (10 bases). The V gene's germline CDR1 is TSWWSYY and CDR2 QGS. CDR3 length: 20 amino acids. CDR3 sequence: CALGDSTFLLWGIYSDKPIF. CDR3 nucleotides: TGTGCTCTTGGGGATTCCACCTTCCTACTCTGGGGGATATATTCCGATAAACCCATCTTT.

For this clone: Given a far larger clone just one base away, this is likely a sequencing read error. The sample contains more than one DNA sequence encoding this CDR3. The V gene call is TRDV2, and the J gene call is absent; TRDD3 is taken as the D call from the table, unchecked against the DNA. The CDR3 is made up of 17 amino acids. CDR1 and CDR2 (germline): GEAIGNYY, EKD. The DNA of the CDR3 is TGTGCCTGTGACGTCGACTGGGGGATAAGGTTGACAGCACAGCTCTTCTTT. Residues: CACDVDWGIRLTAQLFF.

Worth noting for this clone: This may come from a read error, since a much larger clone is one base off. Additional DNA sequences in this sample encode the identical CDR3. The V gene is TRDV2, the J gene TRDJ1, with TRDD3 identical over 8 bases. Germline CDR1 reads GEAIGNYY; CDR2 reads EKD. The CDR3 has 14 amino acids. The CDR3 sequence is CACDTRDTRDKLIF. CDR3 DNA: TGTGCCTGTGACACCAGGGATACGCGAGATAAGCTCATCTTT.

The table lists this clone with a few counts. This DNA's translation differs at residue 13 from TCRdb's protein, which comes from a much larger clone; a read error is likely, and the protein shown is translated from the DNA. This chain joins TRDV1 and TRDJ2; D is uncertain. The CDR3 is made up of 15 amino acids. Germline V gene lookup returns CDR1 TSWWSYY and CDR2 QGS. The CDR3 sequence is CALGDSMAGTAQPFF. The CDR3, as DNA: TGTGCTCTTGGGGACTCAATGGCCGGGACAGCACAACCCTTCTTT.

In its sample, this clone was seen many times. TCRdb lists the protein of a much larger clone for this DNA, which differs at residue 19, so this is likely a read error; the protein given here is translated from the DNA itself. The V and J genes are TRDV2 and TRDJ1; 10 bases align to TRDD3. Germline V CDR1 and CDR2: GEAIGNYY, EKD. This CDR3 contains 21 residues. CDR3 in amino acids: CACDAYWGMTSGAGGTDKPIF. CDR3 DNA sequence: TGTGCCTGTGACGCGTACTGGGGGATGACTTCGGGTGCGGGTGGCACCGATAAACCCATCTTT.

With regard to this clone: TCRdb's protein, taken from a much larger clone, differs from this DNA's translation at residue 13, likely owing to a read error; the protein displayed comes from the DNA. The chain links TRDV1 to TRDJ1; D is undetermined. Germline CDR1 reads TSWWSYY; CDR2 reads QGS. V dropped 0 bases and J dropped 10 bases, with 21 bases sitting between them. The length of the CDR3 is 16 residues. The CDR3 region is CALGELIPQKQGRLIF. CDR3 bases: TGTGCTCTTGGGGAACTTATCCCCCAAAAGCAGGGTAGACTCATCTTT.

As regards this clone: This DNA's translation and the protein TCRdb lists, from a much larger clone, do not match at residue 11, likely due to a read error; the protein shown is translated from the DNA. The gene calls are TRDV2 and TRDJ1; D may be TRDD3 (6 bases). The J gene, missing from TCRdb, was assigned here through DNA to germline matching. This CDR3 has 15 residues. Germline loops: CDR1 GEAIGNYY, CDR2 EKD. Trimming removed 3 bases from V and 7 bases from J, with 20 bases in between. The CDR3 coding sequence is TGTGCCTGTGACCCCCTGGGGAGCGGACGCGTTAAACTCATCTTT. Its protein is CACDPLGSGRVKLIF.

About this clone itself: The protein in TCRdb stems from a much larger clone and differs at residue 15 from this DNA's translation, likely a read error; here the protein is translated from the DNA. CDR3 in amino acids: CALGVNPPSDDQCGLRTDKLIF. The DNA of the CDR3 is TGTGCTCTTGGTGTAAACCCGCCTTCCGACGACCAATGTGGGCTACGCACCGATAAACTCATCTTT. V and J are TRDV1 and TRDJ1; possible D gene TRDD2, 6 bases. V dropped 6 bases and J dropped 1 base, with 36 bases sitting between them. From germline, CDR1 is TSWWSYY and CDR2 QGS. The CDR3 has 22 amino acids.